Each of the 3 T cell receptor beta chains below was sequenced from the same sample in a study of blood T cells in healthy people across ages. A second about 7 to 11 cycle PCR used barcoded and J-beta primers. TCRdb passed the 5' RACE reads through MiXCR, listing each CDR3 protein once. Of hundreds of thousands of distinct CDR3 sequences in the sample, 52% were seen once. Sequenced input: blood. These receptors came from an elderly woman in good health.

J is TRBJ1-4 and V is TRBV12-3 or TRBV12-4; 9 nucleotides align to TRBD1. The CDR3 is made up of 13 amino acids. V dropped 6 bases and J dropped 8; count of bases not matched to a gene: 4. DNA of the CDR3: TGTGCCAGCAGATTCGGACAGGGGGAAAAACTGTTTTTT. It codes for CASRFGQGEKLFF.

Turning to this clonotype: A single base separates this from a much larger clone, so it may be a read error. The chain is built from TRBV14 and TRBJ2-5; 7 bases are a match to TRBD2. CDR1 and CDR2 from the germline V gene are SGHDN and FVKESK. The CDR3 is made up of 12 amino acids. DNA of the CDR3: TGTGCCAGCAACCAAGGGGACTATGGGCAGTACTTC. Amino acid sequence: CASNQGDYGQYF.

Concerning this clonotype: Possible read error: a much larger clone is one base away. The chain couples TRBV12-3 or TRBV12-4 to TRBJ1-5; unclear D gene. V lost 3 bases and J lost 6, with 6 bases in between. There are 12 residues in the CDR3. The CDR3 protein is CASSFEGQPQHF. The CDR3 coding sequence is TGTGCCAGCAGTTTTGAAGGTCAGCCCCAGCATTTT.